These 17 T cell receptor beta chains came from one sample sequenced in a study of shared clonotypes between healthy human individuals. The data were produced by immunoSEQ multiplex PCR, yet TCRdb's version contains in-frame clones alone and is incomplete. Found here are approximately 2.4 million clones, almost 96% of them singletons; the top ten hold around 0.13%. Specimen: naive CD4+ T cells sorted from blood. Sample subset: CD45RA+ positively selected. Every receptor here comes from a man aged 18-30 years in good health.

The V call is TRBV5-5, the J call TRBJ1-5; 7 bases fit TRBD1. Germline CDR1 reads SGHKS; CDR2 reads YYEKEE (reference sequence). The CDR3 is 15 residues long. V was clipped by 2 bases and J by 0 bases; unmatched bases: 2. The CDR3 DNA follows: TGTGCCAGCAGCTTTGACAGGGCTAGCAATCAGCCCCAGCATTTT. Translated: CASSFDRASNQPQHF. Filled out from reference TRBV5-5 and TRBJ1-5, the complete variable domain reads DAGVTQSPTHLIKTRGQQVTLRCSPISGHKSVSWYQQVLGQGPQFIFQYYEKEERGRGNFPDRFSARQFPNYSSELNVNALLLGDSALYLCASSFDRASNQPQHFGDGTRLSIL.

CDR3 sequence reads: CASSEGTGFDTEAFF. DNA of the CDR3: TGTGCCAGCAGTGAAGGTACAGGGTTTGACACTGAAGCTTTCTTT. The chain links TRBV25-1 to TRBJ1-1; perhaps TRBD1 as D (6 bases). CDR1 is MGHDK and CDR2 is SYGVNS in the germline V gene. Trimming stripped 2 bases from V and 3 bases from J, with 13 bases between. The CDR3 has 15 residues.

J is TRBJ2-7 and V is TRBV7-9; 7 bases are a match to TRBD2. The CDR3 runs to 15 residues. The V gene end was trimmed by 7 bases and the J gene end by 0 bases; junction bases not matched to a gene: 9. Germline assignment: CDR1 SEHNR and CDR2 FQNEAQ (reference sequence). Here the CDR3 DNA reads TGTGCCAGCAACCGGGGGGACTCGCACTCCTACGAGCAGTACTTC. It codes for CASNRGDSHSYEQYF.

V gene TRBV6-5 combines with J gene TRBJ1-2, with TRBD1 identical over 7 bases. Looked up from germline, CDR1 is MNHEY and CDR2 is SVGAGI. The trim removed 5 bases at V and 4 bases at J, leaving 7 bases unmatched. The CDR3 consists of 14 residues. In DNA form, the CDR3 reads TGTGCCAGCAGTCGCCGACAGGGCACCTATGGCTACACCTTC. Amino acid sequence: CASSRRQGTYGYTF.

This chain links TRBV19 with TRBJ2-7; a weak D match, TRBD2 (7 bases). The CDR3 loop spans 14 amino acids. Per the germline V gene, CDR1 is LNHDA and CDR2 is SQIVND (reference sequence). V lost 5 bases and J 2 bases, leaving 13 bases between the germline ends. The CDR3 spells CASSQRGAAYEQYF. The CDR3, as DNA: TGTGCCAGTAGTCAACGGGGGGCAGCCTACGAGCAGTACTTC.

This clone was counted once. The V gene is TRBV5-5, the J gene TRBJ2-5; 8 bases match TRBD1. The length of the CDR3 is 14 residues. Germline V lookup: CDR1 SGHKS, CDR2 YYEKEE (reference sequence). V dropped 4 bases and J dropped 2; count of bases not matched to a gene: 4. The CDR3 protein is CASSVNRGQETQYF. CDR3 DNA: TGTGCCAGCAGCGTAAACAGGGGGCAAGAGACCCAGTACTTC.

The J gene is TRBJ2-5, the V gene TRBV9; 11 bases align to TRBD2. The CDR3 covers 15 residues. Germline lookup yields CDR1 SGDLS and CDR2 YYNGEE. Trimming cost V 6 bases and J 5 bases; bases outside gene matches: 9. The CDR3 region has the DNA TGTGCCAGCACGCGTAGCGGGGGGGCCGGGGAGACCCAGTACTTC. It codes for CASTRSGGAGETQYF.

This CDR3 is CASSRGLGNSPLHF. The CDR3 DNA reads as TGTGCCAGCAGCAGGGGACTGGGGAATTCACCCCTCCACTTT. The rearrangement links TRBV28 to TRBJ1-6; D might be TRBD1 (6 bases). The CDR3 consists of 14 residues. The ends were cut back, 6 bases at V and 7 bases at J, with 13 bases in the middle. Per germline, CDR1 MDHEN and CDR2 SYDVKM.

The chain carries TRBV10-1 and TRBJ1-1; D is ambiguous. The CDR3 consists of 11 residues. The germline CDR1 and CDR2 sequences are WNHNN and SYGVQD (reference sequence). V was pared by 6 bases and J by 7 bases, with 9 bases between. This CDR3 reads CASRRWGEAFF. CDR3 sequence (DNA): TGCGCCAGCAGGAGGTGGGGTGAAGCTTTCTTT.

This chain joins TRBV28 and TRBJ1-2; 12 bases fit TRBD1. V shed 4 bases and J 8 bases; nucleotides not matched to a gene: 11. The CDR3 loop spans 16 amino acids. Germline loops: CDR1 MDHEN, CDR2 SYDVKM. As DNA, the CDR3 is TGTGCCAGCAGTTCGAGTCCGGGACAGGGGGCGAGGGGCTACACCTTC. Translation: CASSSSPGQGARGYTF.

This chain uses TRBV10-1 with TRBJ2-5; 8 bases match TRBD2. V gave up 0 bases and J gave up 1 base; unmatched junction bases: 7. This CDR3 is 17 amino acids long. Germline CDR1 and CDR2: WNHNN and SYGVQD (reference sequence). The CDR3 spells CASSESIHAGGQETQYF. In nucleotides, the CDR3 is TGCGCCAGCAGTGAGTCGATCCATGCGGGGGGCCAAGAGACCCAGTACTTC.

This chain joins TRBV27 and TRBJ2-7; D is possibly TRBD1 or TRBD2 (5 bases each). CDR1 and CDR2 (germline): MNHEY, SMNVEV (reference sequence). The ends were cut back, 2 bases at V and 3 bases at J, with 14 bases in the middle. The CDR3 spans 15 residues. Here the CDR3 reads CASSLRGRGIYEQYF. The DNA for the CDR3 is TGTGCCAGCAGTTTAAGGGGAAGAGGGATCTACGAGCAGTACTTC.

The J gene is TRBJ1-5, the V gene TRBV19; tentative D call: TRBD1 (6 bases). Germline-derived CDR1 and CDR2 are LNHDA and SQIVND (reference sequence). The V end lost 6 bases, the J end lost 3 bases, and 27 bases lay between the germline ends. The length of the CDR3 is 19 residues. The CDR3 DNA reads as TGTGCCAGTAGCTCTCATAGAATGGGGGGCCAGGATTACAATCAGCCCCAGCATTTT. This codes for CASSSHRMGGQDYNQPQHF.

Comments on this clone: This same CDR3 is encoded by further DNA sequences in the sample. V and J are TRBV5-4 and TRBJ2-7, with 9 bases aligning to TRBD1. CDR1 SGHNT and CDR2 YYREEE come from the germline V gene (reference sequence). The length of the CDR3 is 15 residues. The junction had 5 bases not matched to a gene; V was cut back by 2 bases and J by 2 bases. The DNA of the CDR3 is TGTGCCAGCAGCTTAGGGGGGACAGGGACCTACGAGCAGTACTTC. It is translated as CASSLGGTGTYEQYF.

The gene calls are TRBV4-2 and TRBJ1-4; unclear D gene. The germline V gene encodes CDR1 LGHNA and CDR2 YNFKEQ. Trimming took off 4 bases at V and 0 bases at J, with 9 bases between the two ends. The CDR3 contains 15 residues. In DNA form, the CDR3 reads TGTGCCAGCAGCCCCGAGCATGCAACTAATGAAAAACTGTTTTTT. Translation: CASSPEHATNEKLFF.

The gene calls are TRBV19 and TRBJ2-3, with D maybe TRBD2 (6 bases). In germline, CDR1 is LNHDA, CDR2 SQIVND (reference sequence). CDR3 length: 13 residues. Trimming cost V 6 bases and J 6 bases, with 13 bases left between them. This CDR3 reads CASRSDYVDTQYF. In nucleotides, the CDR3 is TGTGCCAGTAGATCGGACTATGTGGATACGCAGTATTTT.

As concerns this clone: At one of its ends the junction is not consistent with the germline gene, which may arise from a read error. The V call is TRBV6-1, the J call TRBJ2-3, with D possibly being TRBD2 (7 bases). The CDR3 is made up of 16 amino acids. CDR1 and CDR2 from the germline V gene are MNHNS and SASEGT. The chain's CDR3 is CASSQAAGAITDTQYF. The CDR3 DNA follows: TGTGCCAGCAGTCAAGCCGCGGGGGCCATCACAGATACGCAGTATTTT.